This entry lists 26 T cell receptor beta chains sequenced from one sample in a study of T cell changes during pregnancy in multiple sclerosis. TCRdb keeps only in-frame clones here, not all; method: immunoSEQ multiplex PCR. Of about 60,000 clones in the sample, less than 95% are singletons; the top ten hold about 0.49%. Here the sequenced sample was CD4+ T cells from peripheral blood mononuclear cells, taken after pregnancy. Every receptor here comes from a female donor in good health, enrolled as a control in a pregnancy study.

A single count supports this clone. V gene TRBV9 combines with J gene TRBJ1-4; D might be TRBD1 (6 bases). Germline V lookup: CDR1 SGDLS, CDR2 YYNGEE. V dropped 3 bases and J dropped 0 bases, with 12 bases sitting between them. The CDR3 sequence is 16 residues long. The CDR3, as DNA: TGTGCCAGCAGCGCAACTCAGGGGCCAACTAATGAAAAACTGTTTTTT. It codes for CASSATQGPTNEKLFF.

The J gene is TRBJ1-3, the V gene TRBV12-5; D may be TRBD1 (5 bases). V shed 0 bases and J shed 5 bases, with 11 bases lying between them. The germline V gene has CDR1 LGHNT and CDR2 FRNRAP. The CDR3 extends over 15 amino acids. CDR3 region: CASGLVQAGRNTIYF. CDR3 sequence (DNA): TGTGCTAGTGGTTTGGTACAGGCAGGAAGAAACACCATATATTTT.

This chain connects TRBV10-3 to TRBJ2-7, with TRBD2 matching 7 bases. This CDR3 has 14 residues. Germline V CDR1 and CDR2: ENHRY, SYGVKD. J was trimmed by 0 bases and V by 11 bases; bases with no gene match: 10. CDR3 region: CASREGFISYEQYF. The DNA of the CDR3 is TGTGCCTCCAGGGAGGGGTTTATCTCCTACGAGCAGTACTTC.

The rearrangement links TRBV6-5 to TRBJ2-1; TRBD2 agrees at 7 bases. The CDR3 length is 13 residues. Germline assignment: CDR1 MNHEY and CDR2 SVGAGI. Trimming cost V 2 bases and J 7 bases; bases outside gene matches: 2. In DNA, the CDR3 is TGTGCCAGCAGTTACGGGGGGGGAAATGAGCAGTTCTTC. It is translated as CASSYGGGNEQFF.

The rearrangement links TRBV7-3 to TRBJ1-1, with no clear D. V lost 0 bases, J lost 5 bases, and 10 bases lay in between. The CDR3 has 14 residues. CDR1 and CDR2 from the germline V gene are SGHTA and FQGTGA. The CDR3 sequence: CASSLTGRRTEAFF. CDR3 sequence (DNA): TGTGCCAGCAGCTTAACCGGAAGGCGGACTGAAGCTTTCTTT.

The chain recombines TRBV7-2 with TRBJ1-5, with D perhaps matching TRBD1 (6 bases). The CDR3 is 14 amino acids. The ends were cut back, 4 bases at V and 7 bases at J, with 14 bases in the middle. Germline CDR1 reads SGHTA; CDR2 reads FQGNSA. The CDR3 bases are TGTGCCAGCAGCTCTCAACAGGGACACCAGCCCCAGCATTTT. Protein: CASSSQQGHQPQHF.

CDR3 in DNA: TGTGCCAGCAGCTTGGGGCAGGGGGCGGTAGGATACACTGAAGCTTTCTTT. This translates into CASSLGQGAVGYTEAFF. The rearrangement links TRBV5-5 to TRBJ1-1; 8 nucleotides agree with TRBD1. The germline gives CDR1 SGHKS, CDR2 YYEKEE (reference sequence). V shed 0 bases and J 3 bases; nucleotides not matched to a gene: 10. CDR3 size: 17 residues.

This clone was seen just once. The V call is TRBV9, the J call TRBJ1-6, with 11 positions matching TRBD1. Germline values: CDR1 SGDLS, CDR2 YYNGEE. Germline trimming cut 3 bases from V and 7 bases from J; bases unmatched to any gene: 12. The CDR3 runs 18 residues. This CDR3 is CASSATRDRGIKNSPLHF. The CDR3 nucleotides read TGTGCCAGCAGCGCGACAAGGGACAGGGGGATCAAAAATTCACCCCTCCACTTT.

This clone was recorded once. The chain recombines TRBV7-2 with TRBJ2-7; TRBD2 agrees at 9 bases. This CDR3 has 15 residues. CDR1 and CDR2 (germline): SGHTA, FQGNSA. Unmatched junction bases numbered 10, after V lost 7 bases and J lost 3 bases. CDR3 sequence: CASMIGGSGGYEQYF. CDR3 DNA: TGTGCCAGCATGATAGGGGGTAGCGGGGGCTACGAGCAGTACTTC.

A single count supports this clone. J is TRBJ2-3 and V is TRBV5-4; D is possibly TRBD1 (5 bases). Germline loops: CDR1 SGHNT, CDR2 YYREEE (reference sequence). Trimming took 7 bases from V and 0 from J, leaving 18 bases between them. This CDR3 is built from 16 residues. The CDR3 protein is CASDPGGAPSTDTQYF. The CDR3 bases are TGTGCCAGCGACCCAGGTGGGGCACCGAGCACAGATACGCAGTATTTT.

The V and J genes are TRBV29-1 and TRBJ2-7; D is uncertain. The CDR3 totals 13 residues. Deletions cut 0 bases from V and 5 bases from J, with 11 bases between. The V gene's germline CDR1 is SQVTM and CDR2 ANQGSEA. The CDR3 DNA sequence: TGCAGCGTTGAAGATCCAGCCCAGGACGAGCAGTACTTC. Translating it yields CSVEDPAQDEQYF.

This clone has only one observation. The chain has TRBV15 and TRBJ1-2, with D possibly matching TRBD1 (5 bases). Germline lookup yields CDR1 LNHNV and CDR2 YYDKDF (reference sequence). V was pared by 1 base and J by 8 bases, with 14 bases between. The length of the CDR3 is 14 residues. The CDR3 spells CATSRGFGAGGYTF. In DNA, the CDR3 is TGTGCCACCAGCAGAGGGTTTGGGGCAGGGGGCTACACCTTC.

The chain employs TRBV30 and TRBJ2-5, with D perhaps matching TRBD1 (5 bases). Germline V gene sequence: CDR1 GTSNPN, CDR2 SVGIG (reference sequence). The CDR3 has 15 residues. Trimming took off 4 bases at V and 0 bases at J, with 15 bases between the two ends. CDR3 protein: CAWTGLGPYQETQYF. CDR3 DNA sequence: TGTGCCTGGACCGGTCTGGGGCCGTACCAAGAGACCCAGTACTTC. The variable domain in full, completed from reference TRBV30 and TRBJ2-5, reads SQTIHQWPATLVQPVGSPLSLECTVEGTSNPNLYWYRQAAGRGLQLLFYSVGIGQISSEVPQNLSASRPQDRQFILSSKKLLLSDSGFYLCAWTGLGPYQETQYFGPGTRLLVL.

The rearrangement links TRBV19 to TRBJ1-2; possible D gene TRBD1, 6 bases. In germline, CDR1 is LNHDA, CDR2 SQIVND (reference sequence). The CDR3 contains 15 residues. V lost 3 bases and J 3 bases, leaving 14 bases between the germline ends. The DNA of the CDR3 is TGTGCCAGTAGTATGATCGGGGGGCGGCACTATGGCTACACCTTC. It yields the protein CASSMIGGRHYGYTF.

The sample holds one count of this clone. This chain connects TRBV7-3 to TRBJ1-1; D is undetermined. The length of the CDR3 is 13 residues. Germline CDR1 reads SGHTA; CDR2 reads FQGTGA. Trimming pared 5 bases from V and 1 base from J, leaving 8 bases between. CDR3 DNA sequence: TGTGCCAGCAGCGCTAATACGAACACTGAAGCTTTCTTT. This gives the protein CASSANTNTEAFF.

This rearrangement joins TRBV6-1 to TRBJ1-2, with D perhaps matching TRBD1 (5 bases). CDR1 and CDR2 (germline): MNHNS, SASEGT. CDR3 size: 14 residues. The germline V and J ends were trimmed by 8 bases and 4 bases, with 17 bases remaining between them. CDR3 nucleotides: TGTGCCAGCGGCACAGGTCCGCTGCTCTATGGCTACACCTTC. It encodes CASGTGPLLYGYTF.

This clone was observed once. The chain carries TRBV7-2 and TRBJ1-2, with D possibly TRBD1 on 5 matching bases. The CDR3 is 13 amino acids. CDR1 is SGHTA and CDR2 is FQGNSA in the germline V gene. Trimming took off 0 bases at V and 6 bases at J, with 8 bases between the two ends. CDR3 region: CASSLAGRNGYTF. In DNA, the CDR3 is TGTGCCAGCAGCTTAGCGGGGCGTAATGGCTACACCTTC.

The gene calls are TRBV6-1 and TRBJ1-2, with D unclear. The CDR3 has 12 amino acids. Germline assignment: CDR1 MNHNS and CDR2 SASEGT. Trimming took 7 bases from V and 4 from J, leaving 10 bases between them. The CDR3 reads CASKSTLYGYTF. The CDR3 nucleotides read TGTGCCAGCAAATCAACTCTCTATGGCTACACCTTC.

This chain connects TRBV18 to TRBJ1-5, with 9 bases identical to TRBD1. V lost 5 bases and J lost 3; bases outside the gene matches: 8. CDR1 and CDR2 from the germline V gene are KGHSH and LQKENI. The CDR3 runs 16 residues. CDR3 protein: CASSAAGQGNNQPQHF. CDR3 DNA: TGTGCCAGCTCAGCGGCGGGACAGGGAAACAATCAGCCCCAGCATTTT.

The chain has TRBV11-3 and TRBJ2-5, with 10 bases lining up with TRBD1. V lost 1 base, J lost 4 bases, and 3 bases stayed unmatched. This CDR3 region has 15 residues. CDR1 and CDR2 (germline): SGHNT, YENEEA. The CDR3 region has the DNA TGTGCCAGCAGCTTAGGAGGACAGGGGGGAGAGACCCAGTACTTC. Encoded protein: CASSLGGQGGETQYF.

The rearrangement uses TRBV30 and TRBJ2-1; D gene unclear. Deletions cut 4 bases from V and 0 bases from J, with 10 bases between. The germline V gene has CDR1 GTSNPN and CDR2 SVGIG (reference sequence). This CDR3 is built from 14 residues. The CDR3 loop is CAWTDKSSYNEQFF. The CDR3 DNA follows: TGTGCCTGGACAGACAAGAGCTCCTACAATGAGCAGTTCTTC.

This clone was seen a handful of times. The chain links TRBV19 to TRBJ1-2, with 10 nucleotides matching TRBD1. The length of the CDR3 is 13 residues. Germline CDR1 reads LNHDA; CDR2 reads SQIVND (reference sequence). The ends lost 6 bases at V and 5 bases at J; junction bases unmatched: 3. CDR3: CASSPGQGYGYTF. The CDR3 DNA reads as TGTGCCAGTAGCCCGGGACAGGGGTATGGCTACACCTTC. Drawing the rest from reference TRBV19 and TRBJ1-2, the complete variable domain is DGGITQSPKYLFRKEGQNVTLSCEQNLNHDAMYWYRQDPGQGLRLIYYSQIVNDFQKGDIAEGYSVSREKKESFPLTVTSAQKNPTAFYLCASSPGQGYGYTFGSGTRLTVV.

The rearrangement links TRBV2 to TRBJ2-5; 10 bases match TRBD1. The CDR3 has 14 amino acids. J was trimmed by 4 bases and V by 6 bases; bases with no gene match: 5. Germline CDR1 is SNHLY and CDR2 is FYNNEI. The CDR3 spells CASSMDRGLETQYF. CDR3 bases: TGTGCCAGCAGCATGGACAGGGGGTTAGAGACCCAGTACTTC.

V gene TRBV30 combines with J gene TRBJ1-6; TRBD1 matches 7 bases. The CDR3 length is 16 residues. Germline V gives CDR1 GTSNPN, CDR2 SVGIG (reference sequence). With V trimmed by 0 bases and J by 5 bases, 7 bases remained unmatched. The CDR3 spells CAWSVRSGTDNSPLHF. As DNA, the CDR3 is TGTGCCTGGAGTGTACGATCCGGGACAGATAATTCACCCCTCCACTTT.

This chain uses TRBV9 with TRBJ1-3, with 9 bases aligning to TRBD1. This CDR3 has 17 residues. CDR1 is SGDLS and CDR2 is YYNGEE in the germline V gene. With V trimmed by 0 bases and J by 0 bases, 4 bases remained unmatched. This CDR3 is CASSVAGTGRSGNTIYF. The DNA of the CDR3 is TGTGCCAGCAGCGTAGCGGGGACAGGGCGCTCTGGAAACACCATATATTTT.

The rearrangement uses TRBV30 and TRBJ2-7; 7 nucleotides agree with TRBD2. This CDR3 spans 15 amino acids. V trimming: 2 bases; J trimming: 9 bases; junction bases outside the gene matches: 16. Germline assignment: CDR1 GTSNPN and CDR2 SVGIG (reference sequence). The CDR3 loop reads CAWSKMGGGFIGQYF. CDR3 nucleotides: TGTGCCTGGAGTAAGATGGGCGGGGGATTCATTGGGCAGTACTTC.